This T cell receptor beta chain was sequenced for a study of T cells in Graves' hyperthyroidism and ophthalmopathy. On the study more broadly: Peripheral blood samples were taken at initial diagnosis, prior to any treatment.

Germline CDR1 reads LNHDA; CDR2 reads SQIVND (reference sequence). The CDR3 covers 15 residues. The V segment lost 0 bases and the J segment 5 bases; nucleotides outside the gene matches: 3. Authors of the study amplified TCR beta CDR3 regions from RNA transcripts. The study used the HTBI primer set for a first-round RT-PCR of the TCR CDR3. TCRdb reanalysed the multiplex PCR reads using MiXCR and keeps one entry per CDR3 protein. This table holds 350,000 to 400,000 distinct CDR3 sequences, about 18% found once. Study-wide findings and caveats: From stable hyperthyroidism, ophthalmopathy was set apart by a 13 V-J model.

This clonotype was recorded at least ten times. The target antigen is unknown. The chain recombines TRBV19 with TRBJ2-5; 10 positions match TRBD2. The sequence was obtained from a young woman with Graves' hyperthyroidism. Sequencing was performed on blood. In DNA form, the CDR3 reads TGTGCCAGTAGTATAGAAAAGCGGGGGGGCGAGACCCAGTACTTC. It encodes CASSIEKRGGETQYF.